This T cell receptor beta chain was obtained from a study of blood T cell repertoires in COVID-19 (dated by TCRdb to the early 2020s). Concerning the study at large: Samples covering the acute and convalescent phases of COVID-19 were provided by collaborators in the United States, Italy and Spain. The material from the prospective study consisted of cDNA or gDNA derived from T cells, B-cell-depleted T cells, or PBMCs. Deeply sampled blood TCRbeta repertoires from subjects exposed to, actively infected with, or recovered from COVID-19 were included in the dataset. The repertoires were released in a freely available public database intended as a resource for research on the immune response to SARS-CoV-2. The samples were drawn from the first 160 participants of the ongoing ImmuneRACE study and from over 950 subjects provided by 6 global collaborators. A de-identified subject ID, COVID-19 status, age in years and sex were almost always included in the sample metadata. Where available, HLA class I and class II types were obtained from metadata supplied by the sample provider rather than from assay-based typing. General findings and caveats noted by the study authors: The amount of clinical and demographic metadata varied by source and participant and was provided uncurated.

This clone showed up just a few times. There is no known antigen for this receptor. There are no base qualities to consult, and no much larger clone falls within one base. CDR1 and CDR2 were assigned from the germline V gene as MGHRA and YSYEKL. At the junction V is shortened by 1 base and J by 10 bases; bases outside the gene matches: 10. The CDR3 goes from the cysteine to the phenylalanine over 16 residues. CDR3 DNA only is kept here, 48 bases in frame from base 1. The immunoSEQ Assay, a bias-controlled multiplex PCR, was used to amplify TCRbeta CDR3 regions from genomic DNA. The authors' analysis ran thus. The number of nucleated cells in each sample was estimated by amplification of reference gene primers within the assay. To quantify the absolute abundance of each unique TCRbeta CDR3 rearrangement, sequence reads were collapsed and filtered. For each sample, productive Simpson clonality was calculated by taking the square root of Simpson's diversity index across productive rearrangements. TCRdb took over this immuneACCESS table, retaining in-frame rearrangements with V and J assigned. Such tables are incomplete; in checked studies, under half of the missing clones stem from an unresolved V gene, and the remainder is unexplained. That table is the source of V, J and clone size, and D and trimming were worked out from the DNA. The sample data list about 300,000 clones, and around 92% of these were observed just once. The top ten clones comprise over 1.5% of the sample.

In Seattle, one collaborating source enrolled patients while the infection was active and tracked those patients longitudinally over the course of disease. The collaborating institutions used their own protocols to collect whole blood in K2EDTA tubes. For TCRbeta analysis, collaborators shipped samples as frozen whole blood, isolated PBMCs, or DNA extracted from either of those sample types. This clonotype was obtained from a woman aged 25 to 39 with COVID-19, enrolled during active disease. The sample taken for sequencing was peripheral blood. The chain uses TRBV4-1 and TRBJ1-6, and 7 junction bases match TRBD1. DNA sequence: TGCGCCAGCAGCCAAGTCCAGGGACAGATTAACTCACCCCTCCACTTT. This is translated as CASSQVQGQINSPLHF.